Detailed here is one TCR beta chain. Its antigen is currently unknown. The data derive from a study of yellow fever vaccine responses in identical twins. TCRdb analysed the RT-PCR reads with MiXCR anew, one entry per CDR3 protein. The sample shows some 35,000 distinct CDR3 sequences, about three fifths of them seen only once. Findings and limits, study-wide: Twins reportedly had a vaccine T cell response that seemed partly convergent, partly personalized.

Germline V CDR1 and CDR2: SGHAT, FQNNGV. The J segment lost 5 bases and the V segment lost 6 bases, leaving 7 bases of the junction unmatched. CDR3 length: 14 amino acids. The chain combines TRBV11-2 with TRBJ2-7, with 10 positions matching TRBD2. The source was T cells from blood (PBMCs), unsorted or a sorted subset (not recorded which), collected before or after yellow fever vaccination (not recorded which). This receptor was obtained from a woman aged 18-29 years who received the yellow fever vaccine. CDR3 sequence reads: CASSQGTSVNEQYF. The CDR3 nucleotides read TGTGCCAGCAGTCAGGGGACTAGCGTGAACGAGCAGTACTTC.